This is a list of T cell receptor beta chains from one sample in a study of blood T cell repertoires in COVID-19. TCRdb's table, derived via immunoSEQ multiplex PCR, lists solely in-frame clones and lacks some. Among a few hundred thousand clones listed, 70% to 90% were seen once. What was sequenced was PBMCs or T cells enriched from blood (not recorded which). The receptors come from a woman aged 18-35 years who had been exposed to COVID-19. The CDR3 runs from the conserved cysteine through the conserved F or W. The D gene is left open where the match is weak. Clone size is shown for a subset of rows, as once, few, many or a class of expanded clone.

CDR3 DNA: TGTGCCAGCAGTTTCCCAGACACCGGGGAGCTGTTTTTT
CDR3 protein: CASSFPDTGELFF
D gene: NA
clone size: NA
V gene: TRBV28
J gene: TRBJ2-2

CDR3 DNA: TGTGCCAGTAGCCCCGGGACAGGAAGGACCTACGAGCAGTACTTC
CDR3 protein: CASSPGTGRTYEQYF
D gene: TRBD1
clone size: NA
V gene: TRBV19
J gene: TRBJ2-7

CDR3 DNA: TGTGCCAGCAGCTTAGGACTGGACAGGGAAGCAGCCAAAAACATTCAGTACTTC
CDR3 protein: CASSLGLDREAAKNIQYF
D gene: TRBD1
clone size: NA
V gene: TRBV7-2
J gene: TRBJ2-4

CDR3 DNA: TGTGCCAGCAGTCAGGGACAGGGGTTGATAGCCAAAAACATTCAGTACTTC
CDR3 protein: CASSQGQGLIAKNIQYF
D gene: TRBD1
clone size: once
V gene: TRBV14
J gene: TRBJ2-4

CDR3 DNA: TGCGCCAGCAGCTTGGGCCGGAGCTCTGGAAACACCATATATTTT
CDR3 protein: CASSLGRSSGNTIYF
D gene: NA
clone size: once
V gene: TRBV5-1
J gene: TRBJ1-3

CDR3 DNA: TGTGCCAGCAGCCCACGACAGGGGGCGAGTGGAAACACCATATATTTT
CDR3 protein: CASSPRQGASGNTIYF
D gene: TRBD1
clone size: NA
V gene: TRBV3-1/TRBV3-2
J gene: TRBJ1-3

CDR3 DNA: TGTGCCAGCAGTGAAAATCCACTACCCGGCTACACCTTC
CDR3 protein: CASSENPLPGYTF
D gene: NA
clone size: few
V gene: TRBV2
J gene: TRBJ1-2

CDR3 DNA: TGTGCCAGCAGCCAAGGGGGGGGCAAGGAAAAACTGTTTTTT
CDR3 protein: CASSQGGGKEKLFF
D gene: NA
clone size: NA
V gene: TRBV3-1/TRBV3-2
J gene: TRBJ1-4

CDR3 DNA: TGTGCCAGCAGCGTAGGAGGGGGTGTTAGCACAGATACGCAGTATTTT
CDR3 protein: CASSVGGGVSTDTQYF
D gene: NA
clone size: NA
V gene: TRBV9
J gene: TRBJ2-3

CDR3 DNA: TGTGCCAGCAGCCCCGGGACTAGCGGGAATATTGAGCAGTTCTTC
CDR3 protein: CASSPGTSGNIEQFF
D gene: TRBD2
clone size: NA
V gene: TRBV27
J gene: TRBJ2-1

CDR3 DNA: TGTGCCAGCAGCAGCGGGACAGGGTACAATGAGCAGTTCTTC
CDR3 protein: CASSSGTGYNEQFF
D gene: TRBD1
clone size: NA
V gene: TRBV27
J gene: TRBJ2-1

CDR3 DNA: TGTGCCTGGAGTTCGGGGAACACTGAAGCTTTCTTT
CDR3 protein: CAWSSGNTEAFF
D gene: NA
clone size: NA
V gene: TRBV30
J gene: TRBJ1-1

CDR3 DNA: TGTGCCAGCACAGGGAACACTGAAGCTTTCTTT
CDR3 protein: CASTGNTEAFF
D gene: NA
clone size: NA
V gene: TRBV6-5
J gene: TRBJ1-1

CDR3 DNA: TGTGCCAGCAGAAGGACAGGGACCGGGGAGCTGTTTTTT
CDR3 protein: CASRRTGTGELFF
D gene: TRBD1
clone size: few
V gene: TRBV12-3/TRBV12-4
J gene: TRBJ2-2

CDR3 DNA: TGCAGCACTAGCAGCGGAAACACCATATATTTT
CDR3 protein: CSTSSGNTIYF
D gene: NA
clone size: NA
V gene: TRBV29-1
J gene: TRBJ1-3

CDR3 DNA: TGTGCCAGCTCACCAGTCTATGGCGAGCAGTACTTC
CDR3 protein: CASSPVYGEQYF
D gene: NA
clone size: NA
V gene: TRBV18
J gene: TRBJ2-7

CDR3 DNA: TGTGCCTGGAGTAGAGGACAGGGGAATCAGCCCCAGCATTTT
CDR3 protein: CAWSRGQGNQPQHF
D gene: TRBD1
clone size: NA
V gene: TRBV30
J gene: TRBJ1-5

CDR3 DNA: TGTGCCAGCAGTGAGAACCCGACCTGGACAGGGACAGCTAACTATGGCTACACCTTC
CDR3 protein: CASSENPTWTGTANYGYTF
D gene: TRBD1
clone size: NA
V gene: TRBV2
J gene: TRBJ1-2

CDR3 DNA: TGTGCCAGCGAGACAGCCCGGGTGGATACGCAGTATTTT
CDR3 protein: CASETARVDTQYF
D gene: NA
clone size: NA
V gene: TRBV2
J gene: TRBJ2-3

CDR3 DNA: TGTGCCAGCAGTGAGTCGGCTTGGGGGGCGAACACCGGGGAGCTGTTTTTT
CDR3 protein: CASSESAWGANTGELFF
D gene: NA
clone size: NA
V gene: TRBV25-1
J gene: TRBJ2-2

CDR3 DNA: TGTGCCACCAGCACCGGCCAGGGGGGTGGCCACGAGCAGTACTTC
CDR3 protein: CATSTGQGGGHEQYF
D gene: NA
clone size: NA
V gene: TRBV15
J gene: TRBJ2-7

CDR3 DNA: TGCGCCAGCAGTAAGACAGTCTTGAGCACAGATACGCAGTATTTT
CDR3 protein: CASSKTVLSTDTQYF
D gene: NA
clone size: NA
V gene: TRBV23-1
J gene: TRBJ2-3

CDR3 DNA: TGCGCCAGCAGCTCAACTAGCGGGGGGAGCACAGATACGCAGTATTTT
CDR3 protein: CASSSTSGGSTDTQYF
D gene: TRBD2
clone size: NA
V gene: TRBV5-1
J gene: TRBJ2-3

CDR3 DNA: TGTGCCAGCAGTAAGACACCTAATCTCGGCTACACCTTC
CDR3 protein: CASSKTPNLGYTF
D gene: NA
clone size: NA
V gene: TRBV2
J gene: TRBJ1-2

CDR3 DNA: TGCGCCAGCAGCTTAGAACCCACCGGGGAGACCCAGTACTTC
CDR3 protein: CASSLEPTGETQYF
D gene: NA
clone size: NA
V gene: TRBV5-1
J gene: TRBJ2-5

CDR3 DNA: TGTGCCAGCTTCGGGGGTTCCAATCAGCCCCAGCATTTT
CDR3 protein: CASFGGSNQPQHF
D gene: NA
clone size: NA
V gene: TRBV28
J gene: TRBJ1-5

CDR3 DNA: TGTGCCAGCAGCCAAGGGACAGGGCGCGGTACTGAAGCTTTCTTT
CDR3 protein: CASSQGTGRGTEAFF
D gene: TRBD1
clone size: NA
V gene: TRBV13
J gene: TRBJ1-1

CDR3 DNA: TGTGCCAGCAGTGAGGAAGGGACTGGCGCAACTAATGAAAAACTGTTTTTT
CDR3 protein: CASSEEGTGATNEKLFF
D gene: NA
clone size: once
V gene: TRBV6-1
J gene: TRBJ1-4

CDR3 DNA: TGTGCCAGCAGTCCCGGGACACCCGCGACTGAAGCTTTCTTT
CDR3 protein: CASSPGTPATEAFF
D gene: NA
clone size: NA
V gene: TRBV27
J gene: TRBJ1-1

CDR3 DNA: TGTGCCAGTAGATTCGGGTCCCAAGAGACCCAGTACTTC
CDR3 protein: CASRFGSQETQYF
D gene: NA
clone size: NA
V gene: TRBV19
J gene: TRBJ2-5

CDR3 DNA: TGTGCCAGCAGCCTCTCTCCTCTTCCCGGAGACTATGGCTACACCTTC
CDR3 protein: CASSLSPLPGDYGYTF
D gene: NA
clone size: NA
V gene: TRBV4-2
J gene: TRBJ1-2

CDR3 DNA: TGTGCCAGCAGCTTCCGGGGGTCCGCAGATACGCAGTATTTT
CDR3 protein: CASSFRGSADTQYF
D gene: NA
clone size: NA
V gene: TRBV5-4
J gene: TRBJ2-3

CDR3 DNA: TGTGCCAGCTCACCTGACAGGGTCTCTGGAAACACCATATATTTT
CDR3 protein: CASSPDRVSGNTIYF
D gene: TRBD1
clone size: NA
V gene: TRBV18
J gene: TRBJ1-3

CDR3 DNA: TGTGCCAGCTCCCCTAGCAGAAATCCCTACGAGCAGTACTTC
CDR3 protein: CASSPSRNPYEQYF
D gene: NA
clone size: NA
V gene: TRBV18
J gene: TRBJ2-7

CDR3 DNA: TGCAGTTATTCTGGGGCCAACGTCCTGACTTTC
CDR3 protein: CSYSGANVLTF
D gene: NA
clone size: NA
V gene: TRBV20-1
J gene: TRBJ2-6

CDR3 DNA: TGCGCCAGCAGCCAAGCCCGACAGGGGAATCAGCCCCAGCATTTT
CDR3 protein: CASSQARQGNQPQHF
D gene: TRBD1
clone size: NA
V gene: TRBV4-1
J gene: TRBJ1-5

CDR3 DNA: TGTGCCAGCAGTGAACTCCAGGGTTATAGCAATCAGCCCCAGCATTTT
CDR3 protein: CASSELQGYSNQPQHF
D gene: NA
clone size: NA
V gene: TRBV6-1
J gene: TRBJ1-5

CDR3 DNA: TGCGCCAGCAGCCAACTGGGACTAGCGTACAATGAGCAGTTCTTC
CDR3 protein: CASSQLGLAYNEQFF
D gene: TRBD2
clone size: NA
V gene: TRBV4-1
J gene: TRBJ2-1